Following are 10 T cell receptor beta chains from one sample sequenced in a study of blood T cell repertoires in COVID-19 (TCRdb year 2020). The library was obtained by the immunoSEQ multiplex PCR assay. TCRdb took this table from immuneACCESS and kept in-frame rearrangements with V and J called. Such tables lack part of the clones; where checked against another copy, unresolved V genes explain under half of the gap, and the rest is unexplained. This sample holds fewer than 250,000 clones; just under 85% were observed only once. The leading ten clones occupy 1.9% of the sample. Sequencing was done on a sample of peripheral blood. These receptors all come from a woman of 80 years or more with acute or convalescent COVID-19.

J is TRBJ2-3 and V is TRBV5-4, with 12 bases that match TRBD2. Germline CDR1 and CDR2: SGHNT and YYREEE (reference sequence). V lost 4 bases to trimming and J lost 5 bases; unmatched junction nucleotides: 8. The CDR3 loop spans 16 amino acids. CDR3 in DNA: TGTGCCAGCAGCCCCTACGCTAGCGGGGGGGAAGATACGCAGTATTTT. Protein sequence: CASSPYASGGEDTQYF.

This chain connects TRBV7-2 to TRBJ1-4; 8 bases align to TRBD1. The CDR3 covers 14 residues. The J segment lost 7 bases and the V segment lost 5 bases, leaving 6 bases of the junction unmatched. Germline CDR1 reads SGHTA; CDR2 reads FQGNSA. The CDR3 DNA sequence: TGTGCCAGCAGCCCCCAGGGGGCGAGTGAAAAACTGTTTTTT. Translation: CASSPQGASEKLFF.

This clone is a singleton in its sample. V gene TRBV27 combines with J gene TRBJ1-6; D unclear. Trimming shortened V by 3 bases and J by 8 bases, and 20 bases separated the two germline ends. Germline CDR1 is MNHEY and CDR2 is SMNVEV (reference sequence). This CDR3 has 17 residues. CDR3 nucleotides: TGTGCCAGCAGTTTCTTCCCGAGGGAGTCCGCGGATTCACCCCTCCACTTT. Encoded protein: CASSFFPRESADSPLHF.

V gene TRBV28 combines with J gene TRBJ2-7; TRBD1 aligns across 10 bases. This CDR3 has 15 residues. Germline CDR1 reads MDHEN; CDR2 reads SYDVKM. Germline trimming cut 10 bases from V and 5 bases from J; bases unmatched to any gene: 14. The CDR3 here is CATHSSLGTGDEQYF. CDR3 in DNA: TGTGCCACCCACTCCTCCCTGGGGACAGGGGACGAGCAGTACTTC.

CDR3 coding DNA: TGTGCCAGCAGCTTTTTTGACAGTTCGGCCCAGCATTTT. Translating it yields CASSFFDSSAQHF. This chain uses TRBV7-2 with TRBJ1-5; the D gene is possibly TRBD1 (5 bases). V shed 3 bases and J shed 11 bases, with 14 bases lying between them. The CDR3 contains 13 residues. CDR1 SGHTA and CDR2 FQGNSA come from the germline V gene.

This clone showed up just once. The chain couples TRBV4-1 to TRBJ2-2; possibly TRBD1 for D (5 bases). Germline-derived CDR1 and CDR2 are MGHRA and YSYEKL. This CDR3 region has 13 residues. Trimming took off 8 bases at V and 0 bases at J, with 7 bases between the two ends. CDR3 DNA sequence: TGCGCCAGCGGGGCGCCGAACACCGGGGAGCTGTTTTTT. Protein sequence: CASGAPNTGELFF.

The rearrangement joins TRBV14 to TRBJ2-1; tentatively, D is TRBD1 (6 bases). The length of the CDR3 is 18 residues. Trimming took off 1 base at V and 1 base at J, with 17 bases between the two ends. CDR1 is SGHDN, CDR2 FVKESK, per germline. The chain's CDR3 is CASSQAGAGARSYNEQFF. In DNA, the CDR3 is TGTGCCAGCAGCCAAGCTGGGGCAGGGGCCCGATCCTACAATGAGCAGTTCTTC.

CDR3 DNA sequence: TGTGCCAGCAGCCAGACAGGGGGCAGCTACAATGAGCAGTTCTTC. Amino acid sequence: CASSQTGGSYNEQFF. The gene calls are TRBV7-2 and TRBJ2-1; 10 bases are a match to TRBD1. CDR1 and CDR2 (germline): SGHTA, FQGNSA. The CDR3 spans 15 residues. V lost 5 bases to trimming and J lost 3 bases; unmatched junction nucleotides: 4.

The genes are TRBV14 and TRBJ1-1, with a possible D match to TRBD1 (6 bases). The ends were cut back, 7 bases at V and 0 bases at J, with 12 bases in the middle. In germline, CDR1 is SGHDN, CDR2 FVKESK. CDR3 size: 14 residues. The CDR3 loop is CASKLDRLNTEAFF. In nucleotides, the CDR3 is TGTGCCAGCAAACTGGACAGATTGAACACTGAAGCTTTCTTT.

The V and J genes are TRBV20-1 and TRBJ1-6, with no clear D. Trimming pared 3 bases from V and 7 bases from J, leaving 10 bases between. In germline, CDR1 is DFQATT, CDR2 SNEGSKA (reference sequence). The length of the CDR3 is 13 residues. The CDR3 DNA sequence: TGCAGTGCTAGTGGGGAGTCGAATTCACCCCTCCACTTT. As protein: CSASGESNSPLHF.